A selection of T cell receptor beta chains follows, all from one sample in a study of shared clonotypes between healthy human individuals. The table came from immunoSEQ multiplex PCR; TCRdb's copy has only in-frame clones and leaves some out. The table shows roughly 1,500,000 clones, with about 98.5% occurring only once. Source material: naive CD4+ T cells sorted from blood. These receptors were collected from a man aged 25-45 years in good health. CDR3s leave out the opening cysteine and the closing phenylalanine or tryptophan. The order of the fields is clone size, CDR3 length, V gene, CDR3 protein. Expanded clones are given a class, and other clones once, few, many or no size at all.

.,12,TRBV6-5,ASSTRDGNEKLF
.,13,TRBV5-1,ASSLVGAHQETQY
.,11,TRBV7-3,ASSLSQWGEQF
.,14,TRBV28,ASTATGTGISYEQY
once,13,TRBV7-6,ASSPTGGIGDTQY
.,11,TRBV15,ATSRGQGETQY
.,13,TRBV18,ASSPFDLLNTEAF
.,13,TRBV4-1,ASSQLSGRGYEQY
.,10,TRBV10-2,ASRDPIYEQY
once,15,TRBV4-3,ASSQDLDRGRENTIY
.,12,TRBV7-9,AIGPGTNTDTQY
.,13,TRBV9,ASSELAVNTGELF
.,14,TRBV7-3,ASSPRGSGTPYEQY
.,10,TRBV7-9,ASSKGVEGYT
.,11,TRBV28,ASIGAGGSEQY
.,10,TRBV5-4,ASSSDFDGYT
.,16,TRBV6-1,ASSGASGRARAKNIQY
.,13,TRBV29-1,SVEATAGRRDTQY
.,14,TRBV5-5,ASSYRERATNEKLF
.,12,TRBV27,ASSLSGGGTEAF
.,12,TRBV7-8,ASSQYRGDQPQH
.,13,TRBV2,ASSTTTGNTGELF